Following are 18 T cell receptor beta chains from one sample sequenced in a study of cytomegalovirus exposure and HLA in healthy donors. Primers: 60 Vbeta forward and 13 Jbeta reverse. The table came from immunoSEQ multiplex PCR; TCRdb's copy has only in-frame clones and leaves some out. The sample has over 50,000 clones, about 86% seen once; the top ten hold approximately 1.7%. The sequencing sample was made of PBMCs. These receptor sequences come from a man aged 35-49 years in good health and CMV-seronegative.

Worth noting for this clone: One end of the junction does not line up with germline, which may come from a read error. This rearrangement joins TRBV6-1 to TRBJ2-7; 7 bases agree with TRBD2. This CDR3 has 15 amino acids. CDR1 and CDR2 (germline): MNHNS, SASEGT. DNA for the CDR3: TGTGCCAGCGGCTCGGGGGGAAACCCCCGCGGGGCCCCTGACTTC. This translates into CASGSGGNPRGAPDF.

V gene TRBV9 combines with J gene TRBJ2-3, with a weak D call TRBD2 (6 bases). V was trimmed by 4 bases and J by 3 bases, leaving 21 bases between them. Germline lookup yields CDR1 SGDLS and CDR2 YYNGEE. CDR3 length: 17 residues. The CDR3: CASSPPLGRGATDTQYF. The CDR3, as DNA: TGTGCCAGCAGCCCCCCGCTCGGGCGGGGTGCGACAGATACGCAGTATTTT.

The chain has TRBV5-1 and TRBJ2-1; tentative D call: TRBD1 (6 bases). The germline CDR1 and CDR2 sequences are SGHRS and YFSETQ. The V and J ends lost 5 bases and 10 bases respectively, with 16 bases between them. The CDR3 is 13 residues long. The CDR3 loop reads CASRAGVEKEQFF. DNA of the CDR3: TGCGCCAGCAGGGCAGGGGTTGAGAAGGAGCAGTTCTTC. The full variable domain, in which reference TRBV5-1 and TRBJ2-1 provide the parts outside the CDR3, is KAGVTQTPRYLIKTRGQQVTLSCSPISGHRSVSWYQQTPGQGLQFLFEYFSETQRNKGNFPGRFSGRQFSNSRSEMNVSTLELGDSALYLCASRAGVEKEQFFGPGTRLTVL.

This clone appeared a few times. The V gene is TRBV5-1, the J gene TRBJ2-3, with D unclear. Trimming pared 4 bases from V and 1 base from J, leaving 13 bases between. The length of the CDR3 is 15 residues. Germline V CDR1 and CDR2: SGHRS, YFSETQ. In DNA form, the CDR3 reads TGCGCCAGCAGCCCTGACCCGGGTCGCACAGATACGCAGTATTTT. Translated: CASSPDPGRTDTQYF.

The rearrangement joins TRBV11-2 to TRBJ2-5; TRBD1 aligns across 7 bases. Germline assignment: CDR1 SGHAT and CDR2 FQNNGV. V trimming: 2 bases; J trimming: 5 bases; junction bases outside the gene matches: 11. The CDR3 is made up of 16 amino acids. The CDR3 loop reads CASSLKYRGLGETQYF. CDR3 nucleotides: TGTGCCAGCAGCTTAAAATACAGGGGATTGGGGGAGACCCAGTACTTC.

The genes are TRBV9 and TRBJ1-6, with D possibly being TRBD1 (5 bases). This CDR3 comprises 15 residues. From germline, CDR1 is SGDLS and CDR2 YYNGEE. Trimming cost V 0 bases and J 3 bases, with 7 bases left between them. DNA for the CDR3: TGTGCCAGCAGCGTAGGGGGGGACTATAATTCACCCCTCCACTTT. This translates into CASSVGGDYNSPLHF.

The chain links TRBV5-1 to TRBJ1-4; D gene unclear. Germline V gene data show CDR1 as SGHRS and CDR2 as YFSETQ. This CDR3 is 15 amino acids long. V lost 2 bases and J lost 3, with 11 bases in between. DNA for the CDR3: TGCGCCAGCAGCTTCACTTCCACCTCTAATGAAAAACTGTTTTTT. As protein: CASSFTSTSNEKLFF.

In its sample, this clone was seen a few times. The rearrangement joins TRBV6-5 to TRBJ2-7; possible D gene TRBD2, 5 bases. The germline V gene has CDR1 MNHEY and CDR2 SVGAGI. The CDR3 runs to 13 residues. The V and J ends lost 6 bases and 6 bases respectively, with 15 bases between them. CDR3 in DNA: TGTGCCAGCAGCGTTACGAGGGCGAGCGAGCAGTACGTC. Its translation is CASSVTRASEQYV.

This sequence joins TRBV19 and TRBJ1-2; D is uncertain. The CDR3 loop spans 12 amino acids. Trimming cost V 1 base and J 4 bases, with 4 bases left between them. Germline V gives CDR1 LNHDA, CDR2 SQIVND (reference sequence). The CDR3 here is CASSIAGYGYTF. In DNA, the CDR3 is TGTGCCAGTAGTATAGCCGGCTATGGCTACACCTTC.

The V call is TRBV6-6, the J call TRBJ2-7; 9 positions match TRBD1. V gave up 6 bases and J gave up 3 bases; unmatched junction bases: 6. Germline CDR1 and CDR2: MNHNY and SVGAGI (reference sequence). The CDR3 runs to 14 residues. The CDR3 nucleotides are TGTGCCAGCAGCCGGCTGGGACAGGGCTACGAGCAGTACGTC. It encodes CASSRLGQGYEQYV.

The chain joins TRBV11-2 to TRBJ1-3; D remains ambiguous. Trimming shortened V by 2 bases and J by 4 bases, and 15 bases separated the two germline ends. The CDR3 is made up of 16 amino acids. The V gene's germline CDR1 is SGHAT and CDR2 FQNNGV. The CDR3, as DNA: TGTGCCAGCAGCTTATCCCAGGCCAGAAACGGAAACACCATATATTTT. Translation: CASSLSQARNGNTIYF.

The CDR3: CASSEGQGGYGYTF. The CDR3 region has the DNA TGTGCCAGCAGCGAGGGACAGGGGGGCTATGGCTACACCTTC. V usage is TRBV9 and J usage is TRBJ1-2; 11 nucleotides match TRBD1. This CDR3 is built from 14 residues. The J segment lost 4 bases and the V segment lost 3 bases, leaving 2 bases of the junction unmatched. Germline assignment: CDR1 SGDLS and CDR2 YYNGEE.

The chain has TRBV30 and TRBJ2-3, with 8 bases aligning to TRBD2. With V trimmed by 1 base and J by 4 bases, 1 base remained unmatched. CDR3 length: 13 residues. Germline CDR1 GTSNPN, CDR2 SVGIG (reference sequence). The CDR3 region has the DNA TGTGCCTGGAGTGCGGGGGGGCCAGATACGCAGTATTTT. Its translation: CAWSAGGPDTQYF.

This clone has more than one count but fewer than ten. The CDR3 DNA sequence: TGTGCCACCAGCAGACAACGAGATTTTTATGGCTACACCTTC. Its protein product is CATSRQRDFYGYTF. The chain combines TRBV15 with TRBJ1-2; D is unresolved. V was trimmed by 2 bases and J by 5 bases, leaving 12 bases between them. The germline V gene encodes CDR1 LNHNV and CDR2 YYDKDF (reference sequence). The CDR3 runs 14 residues.

This clone has just a few counts. The chain is built from TRBV4-3 and TRBJ2-7; D unresolved. This CDR3 contains 13 residues. Deletions cut 1 base from V and 4 bases from J, with 8 bases between. The germline V gene encodes CDR1 LGHNA and CDR2 YSLEER. CDR3: CASSQGVGYEQYF. In DNA form, the CDR3 reads TGCGCCAGCAGCCAAGGAGTCGGTTACGAGCAGTACTTC.

V usage is TRBV27 and J usage is TRBJ1-2; TRBD1 agrees at 9 bases. The ends lost 5 bases at V and 4 bases at J; junction bases unmatched: 5. Germline assignment: CDR1 MNHEY and CDR2 SMNVEV (reference sequence). The CDR3 totals 14 residues. The CDR3 nucleotides are TGTGCCAGCAGTACAGGACAGGGGATCTATGGCTACACCTTC. Protein: CASSTGQGIYGYTF.

The genes are TRBV6-1 and TRBJ2-1, with 9 bases lining up with TRBD1. The CDR3 totals 15 residues. V was clipped by 4 bases and J by 8 bases; unmatched bases: 9. Germline-derived CDR1 and CDR2 are MNHNS and SASEGT. CDR3 residues: CASSARGQGWDEQFF. The CDR3 coding sequence is TGTGCCAGCAGTGCGAGGGGACAGGGATGGGATGAGCAGTTCTTC.

The sample holds a few counts of this clone. The genes are TRBV4-3 and TRBJ1-5; a possible D gene is TRBD1 (5 bases). The germline CDR1 and CDR2 sequences are LGHNA and YSLEER. CDR3 length: 14 residues. V was pared by 0 bases and J by 7 bases, with 10 bases between. The CDR3 sequence: CASSQEPRVQPQHF. CDR3 DNA sequence: TGCGCCAGCAGCCAAGAGCCCAGGGTACAGCCCCAGCATTTT.